A single sample is the source of the 26 T cell receptor beta chains below, sequenced in a study of T cells in Graves' hyperthyroidism and ophthalmopathy. Template material for amplifying TCR beta CDR3 regions consisted of RNA transcripts. The TCR CDR3 was amplified in a first-round RT-PCR using the HTBI primer set. One entry per CDR3 protein results from TCRdb running MiXCR on the multiplex PCR reads. Seen here are some 400,000 distinct CDR3 sequences, around 13% observed once, and the top ten hold roughly 9.6%. Sequenced: blood. The receptors were sampled from a woman in her sixties or seventies with Graves' hyperthyroidism.

This clonotype was seen more than once but under ten times. This chain links TRBV30 with TRBJ2-6, with D unclear. Trimming left V 1 base short and J 3 bases short, with 4 bases between. The CDR3 extends over 13 amino acids. CDR1 and CDR2 (germline): GTSNPN, SVGIG (reference sequence). CDR3 sequence (DNA): TGTGCCTGGAGTGGGTTTGGGGCCAACGTCCTGACTTTC. Its protein product is CAWSGFGANVLTF.

This clonotype came up many times. The J gene is TRBJ2-1, the V gene TRBV2; 10 nucleotides line up with TRBD2. Losses at the gene ends were 2 bases for V and 7 bases for J; bases not matched to a gene: 5. The CDR3 has 15 amino acids. CDR1 and CDR2 from the germline V gene are SNHLY and FYNNEI. The CDR3 DNA sequence: TGTGCCAGCAGTGAATTGGCTAGCGGGAGTAATGAGCAGTTCTTC. Translated: CASSELASGSNEQFF.

Only a few counts were recorded for this clonotype. A much larger clone lies a single base off, so this may be a read error. The rearrangement joins TRBV11-3 to TRBJ2-7, with 7 bases lining up with TRBD1. Looked up from germline, CDR1 is SGHNT and CDR2 is YENEEA. The V segment lost 8 bases and the J segment 0 bases; nucleotides outside the gene matches: 7. The CDR3 has 14 amino acids. The chain's CDR3 is CASALRTGSYEQYF. The CDR3 DNA sequence: TGTGCCAGCGCGTTAAGGACAGGCTCCTACGAGCAGTACTTC.

This clonotype was recorded many times. The chain links TRBV30 to TRBJ1-3; D unclear. V lost 0 bases to trimming and J lost 0 bases, with 9 bases between them. CDR3 size: 15 residues. Germline CDR1 and CDR2: GTSNPN and SVGIG (reference sequence). In DNA form, the CDR3 reads TGTGCCTGGAGTGTAGGCGGGAGCTCTGGAAACACCATATATTTT. Amino acid sequence: CAWSVGGSSGNTIYF.

In this sample, this clonotype turned up many times. The V call is TRBV20-1, the J call TRBJ1-4; 7 bases agree with TRBD1. Germline V gene data show CDR1 as DFQATT and CDR2 as SNEGSKA (reference sequence). CDR3 length: 13 residues. The CDR3 protein is CSVTGVTNEKLFF. The DNA for the CDR3 is TGCAGCGTAACAGGGGTGACTAATGAAAAACTGTTTTTT.

This clonotype was counted between two and nine times. This chain uses TRBV9 with TRBJ2-5, with 8 bases matching TRBD2. Germline trimming cut 3 bases from V and 1 base from J; bases unmatched to any gene: 5. The CDR3 has 15 residues. Germline lookup yields CDR1 SGDLS and CDR2 YYNGEE. CDR3 amino acids: CASSAAGTSQETQYF. The CDR3 nucleotides read TGTGCCAGCAGCGCCGCCGGGACTAGCCAAGAGACCCAGTACTTC.

The chain recombines TRBV27 with TRBJ2-1; 7 nucleotides line up with TRBD1. Germline-derived CDR1 and CDR2 are MNHEY and SMNVEV (reference sequence). The CDR3 loop spans 13 amino acids. With 5 bases clipped from V and 8 bases from J, the junction kept 6 bases outside the gene matches. The CDR3 region has the DNA TGTGCCAGCAGTCCGGGACAGATCCATGAGCAGTTCTTC. Translation: CASSPGQIHEQFF.

Concerning this clonotype: Because the CDR3 is missing its conserved closing phenylalanine or tryptophan, this is likely a read error. The chain employs TRBV6-2 or TRBV6-3 and TRBJ1-2, with 7 nucleotides matching TRBD1. The germline gives CDR1 MNHEY, CDR2 SVGEGT. This CDR3 is built from 13 residues. V lost 10 bases and J lost 8; bases outside the gene matches: 13. This chain's CDR3 is CATKRDSSRGYTL. CDR3 sequence (DNA): TGTGCCACCAAAAGGGACAGCTCGCGGGGCTACACCCTC.

This clonotype was found a few times. The genes are TRBV30 and TRBJ1-6; D unresolved. Trimming shortened V by 4 bases and J by 4 bases, and 11 bases separated the two germline ends. The CDR3 contains 14 residues. CDR1 is GTSNPN and CDR2 is SVGIG in the germline V gene (reference sequence). The CDR3 nucleotides are TGTGCCTGGAACTCCGGAGCGTATAATTCACCCCTCCACTTT. Its protein is CAWNSGAYNSPLHF.

This clonotype was recorded at least ten times. V and J are TRBV11-2 and TRBJ1-1; possible D gene TRBD1, 6 bases. The CDR3 has 14 residues. V lost 5 bases, J lost 1 base, and 11 bases lay in between. CDR1 is SGHAT, CDR2 FQNNGV, per germline. CDR3 amino acids: CASSRNRANTEAFF. The CDR3 region has the DNA TGTGCCAGCAGCCGAAACAGGGCGAACACTGAAGCTTTCTTT.

The table lists this clonotype with many counts. The V gene is TRBV3-1, the J gene TRBJ2-6; the D gene is possibly TRBD1 (5 bases). The CDR3 sequence is 16 residues long. V lost 1 base, J lost 0 bases, and 7 bases lay in between. CDR1 is LGHDT and CDR2 is YNNKEL in the germline V gene (reference sequence). The CDR3 loop reads CASSQGGSSGANVLTF. Written as DNA, the CDR3 is TGTGCCAGCAGCCAAGGGGGCAGCTCTGGGGCCAACGTCCTGACTTTC.

This clonotype was seen many times. J is TRBJ2-5 and V is TRBV3-1; 14 bases line up with TRBD2. Germline V gene lookup returns CDR1 LGHDT and CDR2 YNNKEL (reference sequence). CDR3 length equals 15 residues. With V trimmed by 1 base and J by 7 bases, 2 bases remained unmatched. CDR3 in DNA: TGTGCCAGCAGCCAAGGACTAGCGGGAGGGGGGACCCAGTACTTC. Translating gives CASSQGLAGGGTQYF.

This clonotype was counted at least ten times. The chain couples TRBV24-1 to TRBJ2-5; 7 nucleotides agree with TRBD1. The CDR3 covers 15 residues. Per germline, CDR1 KGHDR and CDR2 SFDVKD. The junction had 9 bases not matched to a gene; V was cut back by 4 bases and J by 5 bases. The CDR3 nucleotides read TGTGCCACCAGTGACCCGACAGGGACCGGGGAGACCCAGTACTTC. This encodes CATSDPTGTGETQYF.

The chain links TRBV24-1 to TRBJ2-7; 8 positions match TRBD1. This CDR3 spans 15 amino acids. V lost 3 bases to trimming and J lost 6 bases; unmatched junction nucleotides: 9. CDR1 is KGHDR, CDR2 SFDVKD, per germline. CDR3 nucleotides: TGTGCCACCAGTGATGCGGACAGGGCGATGGGCGAGCAGTACTTC. Translating gives CATSDADRAMGEQYF.

This clonotype was seen at least ten times. The chain uses TRBV3-1 and TRBJ1-6; 7 bases line up with TRBD1. This CDR3 region has 15 residues. V lost 0 bases to trimming and J lost 7 bases; unmatched junction nucleotides: 3. Germline V CDR1 and CDR2: LGHDT, YNNKEL (reference sequence). The CDR3 DNA is TGTGCCAGCAGCCAAGAAGACAGGGTAAATTCACCCCTCCACTTT. It yields the protein CASSQEDRVNSPLHF.

This clonotype showed up many times. This rearrangement joins TRBV20-1 to TRBJ2-1; D unresolved. Germline values: CDR1 DFQATT, CDR2 SNEGSKA (reference sequence). The CDR3 runs 14 residues. Trimming stripped 3 bases from V and 4 bases from J, with 13 bases between. CDR3 DNA sequence: TGCAGTGCTAGGGATCGTGACCGGTACAATGAGCAGTTCTTC. This gives the protein CSARDRDRYNEQFF.

Many counts were recorded for this clonotype. The V gene is TRBV30, the J gene TRBJ1-1; no definite D call. The CDR3 extends over 11 amino acids. The germline V gene encodes CDR1 GTSNPN and CDR2 SVGIG (reference sequence). Trimming pared 4 bases from V and 1 base from J, leaving 4 bases between. The CDR3 loop reads CAWIRNTEAFF. CDR3 bases: TGTGCCTGGATCAGGAACACTGAAGCTTTCTTT.

This clonotype came up many times. The V gene is TRBV3-1, the J gene TRBJ2-3; perhaps TRBD2 as D (5 bases). Trimming stripped 6 bases from V and 9 bases from J, with 13 bases between. The germline V gene has CDR1 LGHDT and CDR2 YNNKEL (reference sequence). This CDR3 spans 12 amino acids. The CDR3 DNA sequence: TGTGCCAGCAGTTCCGACGGCGGGACGCAGTATTTT. This sequence encodes CASSSDGGTQYF.

The rearrangement links TRBV18 to TRBJ1-5; tentatively, D is TRBD1 (6 bases). Germline V gene sequence: CDR1 KGHSH, CDR2 LQKENI. Between the trimmed V and J ends, which lost 3 bases and 7 bases, there was a span of 19 bases. The CDR3 spans 16 residues. As DNA, the CDR3 is TGTGCCAGCTCACCTCCCTCGGGGGGGCCGGAACAGCCCCAGCATTTT. This codes for CASSPPSGGPEQPQHF.

At least ten counts were recorded for this clonotype. V gene TRBV5-1 combines with J gene TRBJ1-2, with D perhaps matching TRBD1 (5 bases). The V gene's germline CDR1 is SGHRS and CDR2 YFSETQ. The CDR3 loop spans 16 amino acids. V was clipped by 0 bases and J by 4 bases, with 16 bases between them. This chain's CDR3 is CASSLDSTGTLYGYTF. DNA for the CDR3: TGCGCCAGCAGCTTGGACAGTACAGGAACCCTCTATGGCTACACCTTC.

This clonotype was detected ten times or more. In nucleotides, the CDR3 is TGTGCCAGCAGCGCCTATGGTGCGTCACCCCTCCACTTT. It is translated as CASSAYGASPLHF. This rearrangement joins TRBV7-8 to TRBJ1-6; D call uncertain. The V and J ends lost 5 bases and 10 bases respectively, with 12 bases between them. CDR3 length: 13 amino acids. Germline-derived CDR1 and CDR2 are SGHVS and FQNEAQ.

Many counts were recorded for this clonotype. The chain is built from TRBV4-1 and TRBJ2-1; 11 bases fit TRBD2. J lost 5 bases, V lost 3 bases, and 12 bases had no gene match. Germline-derived CDR1 and CDR2 are MGHRA and YSYEKL. The CDR3 sequence is 18 residues long. The CDR3 bases are TGCGCCAGCAGCCACGACCCGCCCGGGACTAGCGGTAACAATGAGCAGTTCTTC. It specifies CASSHDPPGTSGNNEQFF.

This clonotype turned up a few times. The chain combines TRBV7-9 with TRBJ2-1; the match to TRBD1 covers 8 bases. CDR1 is SEHNR and CDR2 is FQNEAQ in the germline V gene (reference sequence). This CDR3 is 15 amino acids long. After removal of 6 bases from V and 4 bases from J, the junction contained 8 bases not matched to a gene. CDR3 residues: CASSPGQDGYNEQFF. CDR3 bases: TGTGCCAGCAGTCCGGGACAGGATGGATACAATGAGCAGTTCTTC. Based on the CDR3 plus reference TRBV7-9 and TRBJ2-1, the full variable domain is DTGVSQNPRHKITKRGQNVTFRCDPISEHNRLYWYRQTLGQGPEFLTYFQNEAQLEKSRLLSDRFSAERPKGSFSTLEIQRTEQGDSAMYLCASSPGQDGYNEQFFGPGTRLTVL.

In this sample, this clonotype turned up many times. The chain links TRBV12-3 or TRBV12-4 to TRBJ1-1, with D unresolved. The CDR3 is made up of 14 amino acids. V shed 2 bases and J shed 1 base, with 8 bases lying between them. The CDR3 DNA is TGTGCCAGCAGTTTATCGGCGGCGAACACTGAAGCTTTCTTT. Translation: CASSLSAANTEAFF.

This clonotype was detected once. The chain links TRBV11-2 to TRBJ2-3; TRBD2 matches at 7 bases. The CDR3 consists of 17 residues. The ends lost 6 bases at V and 2 bases at J; junction bases unmatched: 14. Germline CDR1 SGHAT, CDR2 FQNNGV. CDR3 nucleotide sequence: TGTGCCAGCAGGGGCGTTGTATCTAGCGGCCCCACAGATACGCAGTATTTT. This encodes CASRGVVSSGPTDTQYF.

On this clonotype itself: A read error may explain this, as a much larger clone is one base away. The rearrangement uses TRBV24-1 and TRBJ2-5; the D gene is possibly TRBD1 (5 bases). This CDR3 contains 15 residues. V was cut by 4 bases and J by 8 bases, with 19 bases left in between. CDR1 is KGHDR and CDR2 is SFDVKD in the germline V gene. CDR3 protein: CATSDAYRTQGTQYF. The CDR3, as DNA: TGTGCCACCAGTGACGCCTACAGGACCCAAGGCACCCAGTACTTC.